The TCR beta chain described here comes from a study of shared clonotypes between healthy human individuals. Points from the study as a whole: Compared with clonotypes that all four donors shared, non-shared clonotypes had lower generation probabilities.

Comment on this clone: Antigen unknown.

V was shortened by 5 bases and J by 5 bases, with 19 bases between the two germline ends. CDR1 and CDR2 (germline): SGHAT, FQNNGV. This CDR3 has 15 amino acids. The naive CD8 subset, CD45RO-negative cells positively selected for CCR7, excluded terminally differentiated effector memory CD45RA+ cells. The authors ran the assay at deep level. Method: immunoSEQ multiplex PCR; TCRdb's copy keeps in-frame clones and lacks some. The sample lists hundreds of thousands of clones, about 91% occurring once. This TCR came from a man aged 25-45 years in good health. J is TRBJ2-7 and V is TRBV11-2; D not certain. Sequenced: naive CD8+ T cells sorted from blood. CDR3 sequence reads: CASSPLVSLFHEQYF. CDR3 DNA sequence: TGTGCCAGCAGCCCTCTTGTGAGCCTGTTCCACGAGCAGTACTTC.